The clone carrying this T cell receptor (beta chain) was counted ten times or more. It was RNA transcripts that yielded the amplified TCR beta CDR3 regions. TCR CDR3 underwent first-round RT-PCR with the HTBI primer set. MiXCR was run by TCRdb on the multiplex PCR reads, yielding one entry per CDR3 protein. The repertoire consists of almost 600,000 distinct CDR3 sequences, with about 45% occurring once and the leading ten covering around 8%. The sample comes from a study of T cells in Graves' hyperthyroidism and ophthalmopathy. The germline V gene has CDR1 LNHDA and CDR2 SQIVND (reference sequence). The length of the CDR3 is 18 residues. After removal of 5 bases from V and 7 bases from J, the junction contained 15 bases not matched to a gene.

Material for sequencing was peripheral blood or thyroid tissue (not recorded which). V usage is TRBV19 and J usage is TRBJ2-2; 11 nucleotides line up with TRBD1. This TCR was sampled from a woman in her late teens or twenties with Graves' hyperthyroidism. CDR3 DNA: TGTGCCAGTAGTCCGGAATGGACAGGGGGCATCTGGGACGGGGAGCTGTTTTTT. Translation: CASSPEWTGGIWDGELFF. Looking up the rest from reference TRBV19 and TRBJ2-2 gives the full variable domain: DGGITQSPKYLFRKEGQNVTLSCEQNLNHDAMYWYRQDPGQGLRLIYYSQIVNDFQKGDIAEGYSVSREKKESFPLTVTSAQKNPTAFYLCASSPEWTGGIWDGELFFGEGSRLTVL.